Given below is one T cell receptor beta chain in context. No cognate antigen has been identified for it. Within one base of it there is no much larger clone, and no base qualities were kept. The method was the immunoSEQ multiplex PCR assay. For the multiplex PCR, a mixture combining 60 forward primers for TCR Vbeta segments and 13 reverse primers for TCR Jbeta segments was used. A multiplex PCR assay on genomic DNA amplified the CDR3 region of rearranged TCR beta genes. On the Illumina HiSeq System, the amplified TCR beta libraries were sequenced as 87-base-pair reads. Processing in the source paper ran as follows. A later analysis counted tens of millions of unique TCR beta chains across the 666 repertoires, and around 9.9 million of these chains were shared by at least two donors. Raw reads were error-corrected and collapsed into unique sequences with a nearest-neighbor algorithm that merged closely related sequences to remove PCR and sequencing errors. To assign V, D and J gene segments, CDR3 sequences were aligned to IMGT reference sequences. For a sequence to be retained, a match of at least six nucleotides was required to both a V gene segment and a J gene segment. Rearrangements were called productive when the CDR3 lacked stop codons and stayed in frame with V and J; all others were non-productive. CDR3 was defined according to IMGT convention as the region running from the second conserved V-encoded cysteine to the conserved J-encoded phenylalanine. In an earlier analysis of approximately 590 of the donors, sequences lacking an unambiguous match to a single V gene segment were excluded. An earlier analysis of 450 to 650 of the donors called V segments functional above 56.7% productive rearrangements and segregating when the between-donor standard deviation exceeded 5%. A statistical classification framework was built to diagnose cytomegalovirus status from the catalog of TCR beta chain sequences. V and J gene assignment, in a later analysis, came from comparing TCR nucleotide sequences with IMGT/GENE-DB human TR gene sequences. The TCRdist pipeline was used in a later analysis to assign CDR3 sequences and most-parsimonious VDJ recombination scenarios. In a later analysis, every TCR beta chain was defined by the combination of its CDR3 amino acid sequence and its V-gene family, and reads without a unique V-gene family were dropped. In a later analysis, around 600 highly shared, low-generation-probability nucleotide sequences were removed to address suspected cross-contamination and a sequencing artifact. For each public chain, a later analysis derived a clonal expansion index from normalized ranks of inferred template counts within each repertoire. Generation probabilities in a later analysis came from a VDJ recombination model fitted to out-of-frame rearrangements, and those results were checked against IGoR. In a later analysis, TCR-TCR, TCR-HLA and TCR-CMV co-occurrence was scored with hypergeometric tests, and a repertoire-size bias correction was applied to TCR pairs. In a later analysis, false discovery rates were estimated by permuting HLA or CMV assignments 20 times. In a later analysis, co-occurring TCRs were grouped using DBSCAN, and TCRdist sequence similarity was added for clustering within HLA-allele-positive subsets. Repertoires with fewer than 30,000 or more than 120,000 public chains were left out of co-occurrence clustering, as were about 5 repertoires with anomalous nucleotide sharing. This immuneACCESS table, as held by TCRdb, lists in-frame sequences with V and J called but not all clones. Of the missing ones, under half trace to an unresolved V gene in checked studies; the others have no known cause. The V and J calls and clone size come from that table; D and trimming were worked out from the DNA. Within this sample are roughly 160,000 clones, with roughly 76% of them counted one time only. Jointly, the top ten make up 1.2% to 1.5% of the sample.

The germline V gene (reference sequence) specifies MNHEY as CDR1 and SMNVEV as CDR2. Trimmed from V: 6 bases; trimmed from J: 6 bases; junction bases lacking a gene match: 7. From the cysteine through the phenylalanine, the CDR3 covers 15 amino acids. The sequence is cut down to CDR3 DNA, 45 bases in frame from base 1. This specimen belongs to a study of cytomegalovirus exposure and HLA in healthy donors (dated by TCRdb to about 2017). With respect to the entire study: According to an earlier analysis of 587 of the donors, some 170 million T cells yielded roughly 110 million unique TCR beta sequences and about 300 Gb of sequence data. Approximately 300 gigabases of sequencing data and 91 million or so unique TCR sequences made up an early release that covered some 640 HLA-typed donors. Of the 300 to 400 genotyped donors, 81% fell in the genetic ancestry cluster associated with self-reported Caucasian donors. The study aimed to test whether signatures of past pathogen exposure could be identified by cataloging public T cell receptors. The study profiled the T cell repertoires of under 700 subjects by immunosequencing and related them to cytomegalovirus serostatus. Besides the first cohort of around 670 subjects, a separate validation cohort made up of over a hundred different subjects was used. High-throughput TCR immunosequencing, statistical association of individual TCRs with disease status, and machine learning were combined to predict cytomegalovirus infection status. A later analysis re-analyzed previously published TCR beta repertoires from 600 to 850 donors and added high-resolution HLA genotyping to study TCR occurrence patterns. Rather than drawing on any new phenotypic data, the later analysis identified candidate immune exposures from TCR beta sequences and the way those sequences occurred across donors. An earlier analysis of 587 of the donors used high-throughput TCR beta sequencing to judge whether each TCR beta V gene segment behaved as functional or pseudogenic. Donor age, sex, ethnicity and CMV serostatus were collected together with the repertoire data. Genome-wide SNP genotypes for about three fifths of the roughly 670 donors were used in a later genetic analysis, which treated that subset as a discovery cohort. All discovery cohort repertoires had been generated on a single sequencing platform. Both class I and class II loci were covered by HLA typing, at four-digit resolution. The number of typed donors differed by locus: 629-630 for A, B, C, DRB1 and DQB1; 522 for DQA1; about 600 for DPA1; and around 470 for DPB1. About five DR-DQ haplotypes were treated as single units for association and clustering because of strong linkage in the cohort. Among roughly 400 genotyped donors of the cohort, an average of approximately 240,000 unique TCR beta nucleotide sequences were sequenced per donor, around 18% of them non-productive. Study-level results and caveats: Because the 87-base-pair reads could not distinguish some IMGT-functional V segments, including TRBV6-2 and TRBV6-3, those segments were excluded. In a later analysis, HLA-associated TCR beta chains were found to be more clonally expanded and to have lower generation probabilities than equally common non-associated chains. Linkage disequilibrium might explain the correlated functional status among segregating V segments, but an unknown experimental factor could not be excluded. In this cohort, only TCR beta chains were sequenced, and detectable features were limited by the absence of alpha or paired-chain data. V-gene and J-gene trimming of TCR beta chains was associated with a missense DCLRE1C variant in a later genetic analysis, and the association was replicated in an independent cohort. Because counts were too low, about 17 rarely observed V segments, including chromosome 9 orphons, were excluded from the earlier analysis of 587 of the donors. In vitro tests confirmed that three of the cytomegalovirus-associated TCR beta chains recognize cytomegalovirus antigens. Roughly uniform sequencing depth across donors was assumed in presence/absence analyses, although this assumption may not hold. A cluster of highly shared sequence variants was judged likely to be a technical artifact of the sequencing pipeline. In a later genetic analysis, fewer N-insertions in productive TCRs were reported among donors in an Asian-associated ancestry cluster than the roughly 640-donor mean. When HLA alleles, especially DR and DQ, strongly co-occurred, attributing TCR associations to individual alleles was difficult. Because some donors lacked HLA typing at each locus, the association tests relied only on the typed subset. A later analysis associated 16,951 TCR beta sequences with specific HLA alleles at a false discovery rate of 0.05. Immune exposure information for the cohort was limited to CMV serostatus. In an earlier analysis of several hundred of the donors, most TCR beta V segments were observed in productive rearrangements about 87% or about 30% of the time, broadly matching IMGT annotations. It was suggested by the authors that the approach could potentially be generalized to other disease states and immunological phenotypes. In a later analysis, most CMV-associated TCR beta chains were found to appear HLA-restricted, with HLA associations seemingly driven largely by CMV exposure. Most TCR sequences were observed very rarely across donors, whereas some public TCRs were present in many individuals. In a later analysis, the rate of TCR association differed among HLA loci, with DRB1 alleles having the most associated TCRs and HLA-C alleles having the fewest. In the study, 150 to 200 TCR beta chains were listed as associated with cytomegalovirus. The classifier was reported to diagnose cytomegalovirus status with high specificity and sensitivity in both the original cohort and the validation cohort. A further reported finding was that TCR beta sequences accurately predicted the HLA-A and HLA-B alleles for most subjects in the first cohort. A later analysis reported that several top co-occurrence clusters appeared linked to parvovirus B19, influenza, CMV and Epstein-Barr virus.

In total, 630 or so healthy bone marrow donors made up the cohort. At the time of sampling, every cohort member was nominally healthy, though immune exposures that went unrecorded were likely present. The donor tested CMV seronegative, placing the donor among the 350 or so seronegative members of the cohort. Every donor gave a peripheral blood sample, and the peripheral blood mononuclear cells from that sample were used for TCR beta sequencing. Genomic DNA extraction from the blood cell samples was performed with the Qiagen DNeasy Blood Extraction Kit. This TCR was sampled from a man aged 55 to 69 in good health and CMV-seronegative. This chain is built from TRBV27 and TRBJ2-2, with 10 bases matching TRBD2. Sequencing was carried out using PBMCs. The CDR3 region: CASSDSGRIAGELFF. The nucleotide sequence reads TGTGCCAGCAGCGATAGCGGGAGGATCGCCGGGGAGCTGTTTTTT.